One sample yielded the 25 T cell receptor beta chains listed below, sequenced in a study of vaccination effects on CD4 cells after COVID-19. Antigen-specific CD4+ T cells expanded by the ViraFEST assay with viral peptide pools were then sequenced. Culture proceeded for about ten days, and CD4+ T cells were then isolated. Vaccinees lacked prior SARS-CoV-2 infection and tested negative for nucleocapsid antibodies. For these TCRs, the target antigens are not known. The data were produced by immunoSEQ multiplex PCR, yet TCRdb's version contains in-frame clones alone and is incomplete. In the table there are around 71,000 clones, around three quarters of which are singletons. The sample in question was CD4+ T cells from PBMCs cultured with HCoV-OC43 spike peptides, obtained before COVID-19 vaccination. Stated subset: HCoV-OC43 spike overlapping peptide pool stimulation. These receptors all come from a human donor who received a COVID-19 vaccine.

The chain has TRBV7-9 and TRBJ2-7; D is unclear. Deletions cut 0 bases from V and 5 bases from J, with 11 bases between. The germline CDR1 and CDR2 sequences are SEHNR and FQNEAQ (reference sequence). The CDR3 sequence is 14 residues long. The CDR3 DNA sequence: TGTGCCAGCAGCTTAGCTGGTCCACCACACGAGCAGTACGTC. Protein: CASSLAGPPHEQYV.

This clone was observed a few times. The chain joins TRBV2 to TRBJ2-2; unclear D gene. CDR1 is SNHLY and CDR2 is FYNNEI in the germline V gene. CDR3 length equals 11 residues. The ends were cut back, 6 bases at V and 4 bases at J, with 3 bases in the middle. CDR3 coding DNA: TGTGCCAGCAGAGGCACCGGGGAGCTGTTTTTT. Its protein is CASRGTGELFF.

The chain recombines TRBV20-1 with TRBJ2-1; no definite D call. CDR1 and CDR2 (germline): DFQATT, SNEGSKA (reference sequence). The CDR3 has 14 residues. V was pared by 3 bases and J by 5 bases, with 14 bases between. This CDR3 is CSASMSAYHNEQFF. CDR3 nucleotide sequence: TGCAGTGCTAGTATGTCGGCCTATCACAATGAGCAGTTCTTC.

CDR3 sequence reads: CASSLGVAETQYF. The CDR3 DNA reads TGCGCCAGCAGCTTGGGAGTCGCAGAGACCCAGTACTTC. The genes are TRBV5-1 and TRBJ2-5; D gene unclear. The CDR3 is 13 residues long. Trimming took 0 bases from V and 4 from J, leaving 7 bases between them. CDR1 is SGHRS, CDR2 YFSETQ, per germline.

CDR3 in amino acids: CASSSPMGLEAFF. CDR3 DNA sequence: TGTGCCAGCAGCTCCCCAATGGGGCTTGAAGCTTTCTTT. This chain links TRBV5-6 with TRBJ1-1, with D possibly matching TRBD1 (5 bases). The CDR3 consists of 13 residues. Germline CDR1 and CDR2: SGHDT and YYEEEE. The germline V and J ends were trimmed by 3 bases and 7 bases, with 13 bases remaining between them. Full variable domain (missing parts from reference TRBV5-6 and TRBJ1-1): DAGVTQSPTHLIKTRGQQVTLRCSPKSGHDTVSWYQQALGQGPQFIFQYYEEEERQRGNFPDRFSGHQFPNYSSELNVNALLLGDSALYLCASSSPMGLEAFFGQGTRLTVV.

The genes are TRBV6-6 and TRBJ1-5, with a possible D match to TRBD1 (6 bases). V shed 6 bases and J shed 1 base, with 10 bases lying between them. CDR3 length equals 14 residues. Germline CDR1 and CDR2: MNHNY and SVGAGI (reference sequence). This CDR3 is CASRGDKSNQPQHF. CDR3 in DNA: TGTGCCAGCAGGGGGGACAAGAGCAATCAGCCCCAGCATTTT.

This chain connects TRBV5-1 to TRBJ2-3; D could derive from TRBD1 or TRBD2 (5 bases each). The CDR3 spans 16 residues. Germline loops: CDR1 SGHRS, CDR2 YFSETQ. Deletions cut 2 bases from V and 2 bases from J, with 15 bases between. In nucleotides, the CDR3 is TGCGCCAGCAGCTTAGCCGGGACCCGATCCACAGATACGCAGTATTTT. As protein: CASSLAGTRSTDTQYF.

This clone was found a few times. The rearrangement links TRBV14 to TRBJ1-3, with D hard to call. V was pared by 0 bases and J by 0 bases, with 9 bases between. The CDR3 spans 16 residues. Germline V gene data show CDR1 as SGHDN and CDR2 as FVKESK. The CDR3 DNA sequence: TGTGCCAGCAGCCAAGAGAGACTCTACTCTGGAAACACCATATATTTT. Protein product: CASSQERLYSGNTIYF.

This clone was found many times. The V call is TRBV19, the J call TRBJ2-1; the match to TRBD1 covers 7 bases. J lost 9 bases, V lost 9 bases, and 14 bases had no gene match. Germline V gene data show CDR1 as LNHDA and CDR2 as SQIVND (reference sequence). This CDR3 comprises 14 residues. The CDR3, as DNA: TGTGCCAGCCTGGGACAGCGTGGAACCAGTGAGCAGTTCTTC. This sequence encodes CASLGQRGTSEQFF.

This clone was counted between two and nine times. The chain employs TRBV5-5 and TRBJ2-7; the D gene is possibly TRBD1 (5 bases). CDR1 and CDR2 (germline): SGHKS, YYEKEE (reference sequence). This CDR3 comprises 14 residues. V shed 4 bases and J shed 5 bases, with 16 bases lying between them. The CDR3 protein is CASSPTPGIHEQYV. The CDR3 region has the DNA TGTGCCAGCAGCCCTACCCCAGGGATTCACGAGCAGTACGTC.

The chain combines TRBV28 with TRBJ1-5; TRBD1 is a possible D gene (5 bases). V gave up 6 bases and J gave up 2 bases, with 20 bases separating them. The CDR3 contains 17 residues. Germline lookup yields CDR1 MDHEN and CDR2 SYDVKM. CDR3 nucleotide sequence: TGTGCCAGCAGCCTTGCGGGGTTCGGGGGAGGCAATCAGCCCCAGCATTTT. It yields the protein CASSLAGFGGGNQPQHF.

The V gene is TRBV21-1, the J gene TRBJ2-7; TRBD1 is taken as the D call from the table, unchecked against the DNA. TRBV21-1 counts as a pseudogene. The CDR3 sequence is 14 residues long. CDR3 nucleotides: TGTGCCAGCAGCAAGGTCTACAGGGGCTACGAGCAGTACGTC. Its translation: CASSKVYRGYEQYV.

The chain combines TRBV6-1 with TRBJ2-3, with no clear D. In germline, CDR1 is MNHNS, CDR2 SASEGT. The CDR3 is 18 amino acids. V lost 2 bases to trimming and J lost 2 bases, with 20 bases between them. CDR3 sequence (DNA): TGTGCCAGCAGTGAATTCGACCGAAAATTAAGAATCACAGATACGCAGTATTTT. Translated, it gives CASSEFDRKLRITDTQYF.

The V and J genes are TRBV5-1 and TRBJ1-2; D is unresolved. The CDR3 runs 15 residues. V was shortened by 4 bases and J by 0 bases, with 13 bases between the two germline ends. Germline V gene lookup returns CDR1 SGHRS and CDR2 YFSETQ. CDR3 sequence reads: CASSQEWRANYGYTF. The CDR3 bases are TGCGCCAGCAGCCAAGAGTGGAGGGCTAACTATGGCTACACCTTC.

V is TRBV5-5 and J is TRBJ2-5; D is unresolved. V was pared by 0 bases and J by 1 base, with 13 bases between. Looked up from germline, CDR1 is SGHKS and CDR2 is YYEKEE (reference sequence). This CDR3 region has 16 residues. CDR3 residues: CASSLGHLLIQETQYF. The CDR3 DNA is TGTGCCAGCAGCTTGGGACACTTGCTCATCCAAGAGACCCAGTACTTC.

The J gene is TRBJ1-2, the V gene TRBV7-2; TRBD1 aligns across 8 bases. Germline V gives CDR1 SGHTA, CDR2 FQGNSA. The CDR3 contains 14 residues. The J segment lost 8 bases and the V segment lost 5 bases, leaving 10 bases of the junction unmatched. The CDR3 reads CASSPLTGEGGYTF. The CDR3 region has the DNA TGTGCCAGCAGCCCCCTGACAGGGGAGGGAGGCTACACCTTC.

The V and J genes are TRBV28 and TRBJ1-2, with 7 bases identical to TRBD1. Losses at the gene ends were 8 bases for V and 7 bases for J; bases not matched to a gene: 10. CDR1 MDHEN and CDR2 SYDVKM come from the germline V gene. The CDR3 is 13 amino acids. CDR3 in amino acids: CASGLQGTGGYTF. In DNA, the CDR3 is TGTGCCAGCGGCCTACAGGGGACGGGTGGCTACACCTTC.

The chain couples TRBV18 to TRBJ2-7; the match to TRBD1 covers 8 bases. Germline CDR1 KGHSH, CDR2 LQKENI. The CDR3 loop spans 15 amino acids. Unmatched junction bases numbered 5, after V lost 3 bases and J lost 1 base. The CDR3 is CASSPRGQDSYEQYV. The CDR3 DNA follows: TGTGCCAGCTCACCGAGGGGACAGGATTCCTACGAGCAGTACGTC.

This clone was seen once. V gene TRBV11-2 combines with J gene TRBJ1-1, with D tentatively TRBD1 (5 bases). The CDR3 runs to 15 residues. Deletions cut 5 bases from V and 4 bases from J, with 17 bases between. Per the germline V gene, CDR1 is SGHAT and CDR2 is FQNNGV. CDR3 loop: CASSRDTGRGTEAFF. CDR3 sequence (DNA): TGTGCCAGCAGCCGGGATACGGGACGGGGCACTGAAGCTTTCTTT.

The chain employs TRBV28 and TRBJ1-6; 7 bases are shared with TRBD1. In germline, CDR1 is MDHEN, CDR2 SYDVKM. The CDR3 runs 13 residues. V was clipped by 5 bases and J by 10 bases; unmatched bases: 5. The CDR3 is CASSPDRESPLHF. The DNA for the CDR3 is TGTGCCAGCAGTCCAGACAGGGAATCACCCCTCCACTTT.

The rearrangement joins TRBV6-2 or TRBV6-3 to TRBJ2-3; D not resolved. Deletions cut 0 bases from V and 3 bases from J, with 10 bases between. The germline gives CDR1 MNHEY, CDR2 SVGEGT. The CDR3 contains 15 residues. In DNA, the CDR3 is TGTGCCAGCAGTTACTCAAGGGAAGGAACAGATACGCAGTATTTT. Encoded protein: CASSYSREGTDTQYF.

This clone was detected only a few times. This chain connects TRBV28 to TRBJ1-1; TRBD1 is a possible D gene (5 bases). Looked up from germline, CDR1 is MDHEN and CDR2 is SYDVKM. This CDR3 contains 13 residues. V gave up 8 bases and J gave up 1 base, with 11 bases separating them. CDR3 sequence (DNA): TGTGCCAGCGGACAAGGGGAGAACACTGAAGCTTTCTTT. Translated, it gives CASGQGENTEAFF.

This sequence joins TRBV7-6 and TRBJ2-1, with TRBD1 matching 11 bases. J was trimmed by 9 bases and V by 2 bases; bases with no gene match: 15. CDR3 length: 18 residues. The V gene's germline CDR1 is SGHVS and CDR2 FNYEAQ. This chain's CDR3 is CASSLFIFGTGGESEQFF. In nucleotides, the CDR3 is TGTGCCAGCAGCTTATTTATCTTCGGGACAGGGGGTGAGAGTGAGCAGTTCTTC.

The V and J genes are TRBV5-1 and TRBJ2-1; the D gene is possibly TRBD1 (6 bases). This CDR3 contains 14 residues. The ends were cut back, 0 bases at V and 5 bases at J, with 9 bases in the middle. The germline V gene has CDR1 SGHRS and CDR2 YFSETQ. The CDR3 coding sequence is TGCGCCAGCAGCTTGGCCCAGGGGAACAATGAGCAGTTCTTC. It encodes CASSLAQGNNEQFF. The full variable domain, rest sourced from reference TRBV5-1 and TRBJ2-1, is KAGVTQTPRYLIKTRGQQVTLSCSPISGHRSVSWYQQTPGQGLQFLFEYFSETQRNKGNFPGRFSGRQFSNSRSEMNVSTLELGDSALYLCASSLAQGNNEQFFGPGTRLTVL.

The J gene is TRBJ1-1, the V gene TRBV7-8; 7 bases fit TRBD1. Per germline, CDR1 SGHVS and CDR2 FQNEAQ. Trimming took 2 bases from V and 3 from J; bases not matched to a gene: 15. The CDR3 has 18 amino acids. DNA of the CDR3: TGTGCCAGCAGCTTAACTGTGATGCGACAGGGTAGAGACACTGAAGCTTTCTTT. Translated: CASSLTVMRQGRDTEAFF.